These 6 T cell receptor beta chains came from one sample sequenced in a study of blood T cells in healthy people across ages. A second PCR, run for about 6 to 12 cycles, used a sample-barcoded 5' primer plus a J-beta primer mix. One entry per CDR3 protein results from TCRdb running MiXCR on the 5' RACE reads. The table shows approximately 810,000 distinct CDR3 sequences, with about 30% occurring only once. The sequenced sample consisted of blood. These receptor sequences come from a woman aged 80 or older in good health.

This clonotype was counted a few times. The gene calls are TRBV19 and TRBJ2-1; unclear D gene. CDR3 length: 14 residues. Germline values: CDR1 LNHDA, CDR2 SQIVND (reference sequence). The germline V and J ends were trimmed by 8 bases and 0 bases, with 11 bases remaining between them. Here the CDR3 reads CASSLENSYNEQFF. The DNA for the CDR3 is TGTGCCAGTTCCCTGGAAAACTCCTACAATGAGCAGTTCTTC.

This clonotype was seen only a few times. The chain employs TRBV30 and TRBJ1-5; a weak D match, TRBD1 (5 bases). CDR1 and CDR2 (germline): GTSNPN, SVGIG (reference sequence). CDR3 size: 13 residues. Trimming took 1 base from V and 3 from J, leaving 7 bases between them. For the CDR3, the DNA is TGTGCCTGGAGTGCAGGGTACAATCAGCCCCAGCATTTT. Its translation: CAWSAGYNQPQHF. The whole variable domain, filled in from reference TRBV30 and TRBJ1-5, reads SQTIHQWPATLVQPVGSPLSLECTVEGTSNPNLYWYRQAAGRGLQLLFYSVGIGQISSEVPQNLSASRPQDRQFILSSKKLLLSDSGFYLCAWSAGYNQPQHFGDGTRLSIL.

On this clonotype: A much more abundant neighbour one base away suggests this may be a read error. The genes are TRBV5-1 and TRBJ2-1, with D maybe TRBD1 (5 bases). Trimming took off 5 bases at V and 4 bases at J, with 16 bases between the two ends. The CDR3 is 15 residues long. The germline gives CDR1 SGHRS, CDR2 YFSETQ. The CDR3 coding sequence is TGCGCCAGCAGGCCTGCAGGGATTGGGTACAATGAGCAGTTCTTC. As protein: CASRPAGIGYNEQFF. Looking up the rest from reference TRBV5-1 and TRBJ2-1 gives the full variable domain: KAGVTQTPRYLIKTRGQQVTLSCSPISGHRSVSWYQQTPGQGLQFLFEYFSETQRNKGNFPGRFSGRQFSNSRSEMNVSTLELGDSALYLCASRPAGIGYNEQFFGPGTRLTVL.

Concerning this clonotype itself: A much bigger clone sits one base away, suggesting this may be a read error. The chain couples TRBV7-6 to TRBJ2-5, with D perhaps TRBD1 (6 bases). Trimming cost V 4 bases and J 7 bases, with 16 bases left between them. This CDR3 has 14 amino acids. In germline, CDR1 is SGHVS, CDR2 FNYEAQ. DNA for the CDR3: TGTGCCAGCAGCTGGGACATTTGGGACGGGACCCAGTACTTC. This gives the protein CASSWDIWDGTQYF.

To note about this clonotype: This sequence may be a read error, since a much larger clone differs from it by one base. V is TRBV20-1 and J is TRBJ2-1; D is ambiguous. The DNA end is a closer match to TRBJ2-7, so the J assignment may be wrong. CDR1 is DFQATT, CDR2 SNEGSKA, per germline (reference sequence). The CDR3 is 15 residues long. CDR3: CSAREASSSYNEQYF. DNA of the CDR3: TGCAGTGCTAGAGAAGCGAGTAGCTCCTACAATGAGCAGTACTTC.

This clonotype occurred a few times. Written as DNA, the CDR3 is TGTGCCAGCAGCTCGAGCGGGATCCGACTCTATGGCTACACCTTC. The encoded protein is CASSSSGIRLYGYTF. This chain connects TRBV7-2 to TRBJ1-2; the D is unclear. The germline V gene encodes CDR1 SGHTA and CDR2 FQGNSA. V lost 4 bases and J 4 bases, leaving 16 bases between the germline ends. The length of the CDR3 is 15 residues.